What follows describes a single T cell receptor (beta chain). Its binding antigen is unknown. No much larger clone is present one base from it, and per-base qualities are unavailable. The protocol used for the library was the immunoSEQ multiplex PCR assay. For the multiplex PCR, a mixture combining 60 forward primers for TCR Vbeta segments and 13 reverse primers for TCR Jbeta segments was used. The CDR3 region of rearranged TCR beta genes was amplified from genomic DNA by a multiplex PCR assay. The amplified TCR beta libraries were sequenced on the Illumina HiSeq System as 87-base-pair reads. For the original study's pipeline: Across the roughly 670 repertoires, a later analysis counted some 81 million unique TCR beta chains, around 10 million of which were shared by at least two donors. Raw reads were error-corrected and collapsed into unique sequences with a nearest-neighbor algorithm that merged closely related sequences to remove PCR and sequencing errors. CDR3 sequences were aligned to IMGT reference sequences to assign V, D and J gene segments. For a sequence to be retained, at least a six-nucleotide match to both a V gene segment and a J gene segment was required. A rearrangement counted as productive if the CDR3 had no stop codons and remained in frame with V and J, and every other rearrangement counted as non-productive. Following IMGT convention, CDR3 was defined as the stretch from the second conserved V-encoded cysteine to the conserved J-encoded phenylalanine. The earlier analysis of roughly 590 of the donors excluded sequences that lacked an unambiguous match to a single V gene segment. An earlier analysis of a few hundred of the donors called V segments functional above 56.7% productive rearrangements and segregating when the between-donor standard deviation exceeded 5%. To diagnose cytomegalovirus status from the catalog of TCR beta chain sequences, a statistical classification framework was built. V and J gene assignment, in a later analysis, came from comparing TCR nucleotide sequences with IMGT/GENE-DB human TR gene sequences. In a later analysis, CDR3 sequences and most-parsimonious VDJ recombination scenarios were assigned using the TCRdist pipeline. A later analysis defined each TCR beta chain by its CDR3 amino acid sequence plus V-gene family, and excluded reads lacking a unique V-gene family. A later analysis removed 550 to 650 highly shared, low-generation-probability nucleotide sequences to deal with suspected cross-contamination and a sequencing artifact. In a later analysis, a clonal expansion index was calculated for each public chain from normalized within-repertoire ranks of inferred template counts. In a later analysis, generation probabilities were computed with a VDJ recombination model fitted to out-of-frame rearrangements, and the resulting probabilities were checked against IGoR. In a later analysis, hypergeometric tests were used to score TCR-TCR, TCR-HLA and TCR-CMV co-occurrence, with a repertoire-size bias correction applied to TCR pairs. False discovery rates were estimated in a later analysis by permuting HLA or CMV assignments 20 times. In a later analysis, co-occurring TCRs were grouped with DBSCAN, and TCRdist sequence similarity was added when clustering was performed within HLA-allele-positive subsets. Co-occurrence clustering excluded repertoires with fewer than 30,000 or more than 120,000 public chains, plus five with anomalous nucleotide sharing. The table was pulled from immuneACCESS by TCRdb, which kept in-frame rearrangements only. Such tables lose some clones; where checked, under half of the loss comes from unresolved V genes, and the rest has no known cause. That table gives V, J and clone size, and the DNA gave D and trimming. A total of 40,000 to 55,000 clones appear in this sample, around 70% of them only once. The biggest ten clones account for about 9.3% of the sample.

This entry comes from a study of cytomegalovirus exposure and HLA in healthy donors (dated by TCRdb to 2017 to 2019). At the level of the whole study: According to an earlier analysis of around 600 of the donors, roughly 180 million T cells yielded some 110 million unique TCR beta sequences and around 280 Gb of sequence data. To predict cytomegalovirus infection status, the study brought together high-throughput TCR immunosequencing, statistical association of individual TCRs with disease status, and machine learning. Approximately 300 gigabases of sequencing data and tens of millions of unique TCR sequences made up an early release that covered several hundred HLA-typed donors. Donor age, sex, ethnicity and CMV serostatus were collected together with the repertoire data. All discovery cohort repertoires had been generated on a single sequencing platform. A later genetic analysis used genome-wide SNP genotypes for 398 of the 666 donors, treating that subset as a discovery cohort. Because of strong linkage in the cohort, five DR-DQ haplotypes were treated as single units for association and clustering. Among the roughly 400 genotyped donors, approximately 77% belonged to the genetic ancestry cluster associated with self-reported Caucasian donors. Typing coverage varied by locus: roughly 629-630 donors for A, B, C, DRB1 and DQB1; approximately 520 for DQA1; about 570 for DPA1; more than 450 for DPB1. A later analysis re-examined previously published TCR beta repertoires from just over 650 donors and added high-resolution HLA genotyping to investigate patterns of TCR occurrence. Besides the first cohort of some 670 subjects, a separate validation cohort made up of around 120 different subjects was used. The study was designed to test whether signatures of past pathogen exposure could be identified by cataloging public T cell receptors. Using immunosequencing, the study profiled T cell repertoires from about 620 subjects and related those repertoires to cytomegalovirus serostatus. HLA typing included class I and class II loci at four-digit resolution. Rather than using new phenotypic data, the later analysis identified candidate immune exposures from TCR beta sequences and from how often those sequences occurred across donors. To decide whether each TCR beta V gene segment behaved as functional or pseudogenic, an earlier analysis of several hundred of the donors relied on high-throughput TCR beta sequencing. Among about 360 genotyped donors of the cohort, an average of approximately 250,000 unique TCR beta nucleotide sequences were sequenced per donor, roughly 18% of them non-productive.

Results the study describes overall, beyond this receptor: A later analysis found that TCR association rates varied across HLA loci, with DRB1 alleles showing the most associated TCRs and HLA-C alleles the fewest. An association between a missense DCLRE1C variant and V-gene and J-gene trimming of TCR beta chains was found in a later genetic analysis and replicated in an independent cohort. Only TCR beta chains were sequenced in this cohort, and the absence of alpha or paired-chain data limited detectable features. According to a later analysis, most CMV-associated TCR beta chains appeared to be HLA-restricted, and the HLA associations seemed to be driven largely by CMV exposure. A later analysis reported that several top co-occurrence clusters appeared linked to parvovirus B19, influenza, CMV and Epstein-Barr virus. Presence/absence analyses assumed roughly uniform sequencing depth across donors, an assumption that may not hold. In a later analysis, HLA-associated TCR beta chains were found to be more clonally expanded and to have lower generation probabilities than equally common non-associated chains. The classifier was reported to diagnose cytomegalovirus status with high specificity and sensitivity in both the original cohort and the validation cohort. A group of highly shared sequence variants was considered likely to be a technical artifact of the sequencing pipeline. In an earlier analysis of roughly 560 of the donors, most TCR beta V segments were observed in productive rearrangements about 90% or about 30% of the time, broadly matching IMGT annotations. It was suggested by the authors that the approach could potentially be generalized to other disease states and immunological phenotypes. While some public TCRs were present in many individuals, most TCR sequences turned up only very rarely across donors. Because HLA typing was missing for some donors at each locus, association tests included only the typed subset. Some IMGT-functional V segments, including TRBV6-2 and TRBV6-3, could not be distinguished by the 87-base-pair reads and were therefore excluded. A few of the identified cytomegalovirus-associated TCR beta chains were confirmed in vitro to be specific for cytomegalovirus antigens. Compared with the roughly 720-donor mean, donors in an Asian-associated ancestry cluster had fewer N-insertions in productive TCRs, according to a later genetic analysis. Specific HLA alleles were associated with 15,000 to 20,000 TCR beta sequences at a false discovery rate of 0.05 in a later analysis. Correlated functional status among segregating V segments might reflect linkage disequilibrium, but an unknown experimental factor could not be ruled out. Assigning TCR associations to individual alleles was difficult when HLA alleles, especially DR and DQ, strongly co-occurred. For the cohort, immune exposure information was limited to CMV serostatus. The study listed 150 to 200 TCR beta chains as associated with cytomegalovirus. Because counts were too low, seventeen rarely observed V segments, including chromosome 9 orphons, were excluded from the earlier analysis of several hundred of the donors. A further reported finding was that TCR beta sequences accurately predicted the HLA-A and HLA-B alleles for most subjects in the first cohort.

The cohort comprised 670 or so healthy bone marrow donors. Cohort members were all nominally healthy when sampled, although unrecorded immune exposures were likely present. The donor tested CMV seronegative, placing the donor among the 352 seronegative members of the cohort. Every donor gave a peripheral blood sample, and the peripheral blood mononuclear cells from that sample were used for TCR beta sequencing. The Qiagen DNeasy Blood Extraction Kit was used to extract genomic DNA from the blood cell samples. V trim: 6 bases; J trim: 6 bases; unmatched bases: 5. There are 13 amino acids in the CDR3, from cysteine to phenylalanine inclusive. Just the 39-base CDR3 DNA is kept, in frame starting at base 1. The germline V gene sets CDR1 to SNHLY and CDR2 to FYNNEI.

In this chain, TRBV2 is recombined with TRBJ1-2, and 9 bases in between align with TRBD1. The sample taken for sequencing was PBMCs. This TCR derives from a woman aged 50 to 60 in good health and CMV-seronegative. The DNA reads as follows: TGTGCCAGCAGAAGAGGGGACAGGGATGGCTACACCTTC. Its amino acids are CASRRGDRDGYTF.